The 5 T cell receptor beta chains below were found in one sample sequenced in a study of T-cell memory formation after mild COVID-19. Each CDR3 protein gets one entry after TCRdb re-called the 5' RACE reads with MiXCR. Among 200,000 to 300,000 distinct CDR3 sequences, 15% to 19% were seen once, and the ten largest hold about 2%. Material for sequencing was PBMCs or a T cell subset sorted from them (not recorded which). The receptors originated from an adult woman who had mild COVID-19 (a few samples of this study predate the infection). Cell type and time point are not known.

This clonotype was counted only a few times. The J gene is TRBJ1-6, the V gene TRBV20-1; tentatively, D is TRBD1 (6 bases). Germline lookup yields CDR1 DFQATT and CDR2 SNEGSKA (reference sequence). V gave up 5 bases and J gave up 1 base, with 12 bases separating them. The CDR3 loop spans 15 amino acids. CDR3 nucleotides: TGCAGTGCTCCTCCCAGGGGATCCTATAATTCACCCCTCCACTTT. This sequence encodes CSAPPRGSYNSPLHF.

The chain joins TRBV6-2 or TRBV6-3 to TRBJ2-6, with TRBD1 matching 7 bases. The CDR3 has 15 residues. CDR1 and CDR2 from the germline V gene are MNHEY and SVGEGT. The ends lost 6 bases at V and 1 base at J; junction bases unmatched: 3. The CDR3 loop reads CASRKGQSGANVLTF. The CDR3 bases are TGTGCCAGCAGAAAGGGACAGTCTGGGGCCAACGTCCTGACTTTC.

The J gene is TRBJ1-2, the V gene TRBV4-3; tentative D call: TRBD1 (5 bases). The germline CDR1 and CDR2 sequences are LGHNA and YSLEER. Trimming left V 0 bases short and J 4 bases short, with 15 bases between. The CDR3 has 16 amino acids. The CDR3 nucleotides are TGCGCCAGCAGCCAAGACTATGGGGCACGTAGCTATGGCTACACCTTC. This codes for CASSQDYGARSYGYTF.

This clonotype was picked up a small number of times. The V and J genes are TRBV9 and TRBJ2-7; D is perhaps TRBD1 or TRBD2 (5 bases each). The CDR3 covers 16 residues. From germline, CDR1 is SGDLS and CDR2 YYNGEE. Trimming left V 4 bases short and J 3 bases short, with 20 bases between. CDR3 sequence: CASSPPPGLPGYEQYF. In DNA, the CDR3 is TGTGCCAGCAGCCCCCCCCCGGGGCTCCCCGGCTACGAGCAGTACTTC.

This clonotype was seen more than once but under ten times. The chain couples TRBV11-1 to TRBJ2-2, with TRBD2 identical over 10 bases. After removal of 5 bases from V and 7 bases from J, the junction contained 7 bases not matched to a gene. From germline, CDR1 is SGHAT and CDR2 FQDESV (reference sequence). This CDR3 spans 15 amino acids. The CDR3 nucleotides read TGTGCCAGCAGCACCGGGGCTAGCGGGAGCGGGGAGCTGTTTTTT. This sequence encodes CASSTGASGSGELFF.